This record looks at one T cell receptor beta chain sequence and its context. The antigen remains unidentified. This specimen comes from a study of beta chain features in type 1 diabetes. Broader study findings: When Type 1 diabetes patients were examined, their TCRB CDR3s proved moderately but significantly shorter in all four CD4+ subsets. A definitive answer on HLA type influencing TCRB rearrangement was not reached here.

Expressed TCRB transcripts were sequenced because the isolated RNA had all been reverse transcribed beforehand. TCRdb keeps only in-frame clones here, not all; method: immunoSEQ multiplex PCR. Of 130,000 to 150,000 clones listed, 13% were seen once; the top ten hold roughly 1.4%. In all sorted populations, purity surpassed 95%. The sequencing input was central memory CD4+ T cells from blood. This clonotype was sampled from a man younger than 35 with type 1 diabetes.

The CDR3 region has the DNA TGTGCCATCAGTGATGACAGAACATCTGAAGCTTTCTTT. It codes for CAISDDRTSEAFF. V gene TRBV10-3 combines with J gene TRBJ1-1; weak D call: TRBD1 (5 bases). Germline CDR1 ENHRY, CDR2 SYGVKD. Trimming took off 3 bases at V and 6 bases at J, with 11 bases between the two ends. The CDR3 has 13 amino acids.